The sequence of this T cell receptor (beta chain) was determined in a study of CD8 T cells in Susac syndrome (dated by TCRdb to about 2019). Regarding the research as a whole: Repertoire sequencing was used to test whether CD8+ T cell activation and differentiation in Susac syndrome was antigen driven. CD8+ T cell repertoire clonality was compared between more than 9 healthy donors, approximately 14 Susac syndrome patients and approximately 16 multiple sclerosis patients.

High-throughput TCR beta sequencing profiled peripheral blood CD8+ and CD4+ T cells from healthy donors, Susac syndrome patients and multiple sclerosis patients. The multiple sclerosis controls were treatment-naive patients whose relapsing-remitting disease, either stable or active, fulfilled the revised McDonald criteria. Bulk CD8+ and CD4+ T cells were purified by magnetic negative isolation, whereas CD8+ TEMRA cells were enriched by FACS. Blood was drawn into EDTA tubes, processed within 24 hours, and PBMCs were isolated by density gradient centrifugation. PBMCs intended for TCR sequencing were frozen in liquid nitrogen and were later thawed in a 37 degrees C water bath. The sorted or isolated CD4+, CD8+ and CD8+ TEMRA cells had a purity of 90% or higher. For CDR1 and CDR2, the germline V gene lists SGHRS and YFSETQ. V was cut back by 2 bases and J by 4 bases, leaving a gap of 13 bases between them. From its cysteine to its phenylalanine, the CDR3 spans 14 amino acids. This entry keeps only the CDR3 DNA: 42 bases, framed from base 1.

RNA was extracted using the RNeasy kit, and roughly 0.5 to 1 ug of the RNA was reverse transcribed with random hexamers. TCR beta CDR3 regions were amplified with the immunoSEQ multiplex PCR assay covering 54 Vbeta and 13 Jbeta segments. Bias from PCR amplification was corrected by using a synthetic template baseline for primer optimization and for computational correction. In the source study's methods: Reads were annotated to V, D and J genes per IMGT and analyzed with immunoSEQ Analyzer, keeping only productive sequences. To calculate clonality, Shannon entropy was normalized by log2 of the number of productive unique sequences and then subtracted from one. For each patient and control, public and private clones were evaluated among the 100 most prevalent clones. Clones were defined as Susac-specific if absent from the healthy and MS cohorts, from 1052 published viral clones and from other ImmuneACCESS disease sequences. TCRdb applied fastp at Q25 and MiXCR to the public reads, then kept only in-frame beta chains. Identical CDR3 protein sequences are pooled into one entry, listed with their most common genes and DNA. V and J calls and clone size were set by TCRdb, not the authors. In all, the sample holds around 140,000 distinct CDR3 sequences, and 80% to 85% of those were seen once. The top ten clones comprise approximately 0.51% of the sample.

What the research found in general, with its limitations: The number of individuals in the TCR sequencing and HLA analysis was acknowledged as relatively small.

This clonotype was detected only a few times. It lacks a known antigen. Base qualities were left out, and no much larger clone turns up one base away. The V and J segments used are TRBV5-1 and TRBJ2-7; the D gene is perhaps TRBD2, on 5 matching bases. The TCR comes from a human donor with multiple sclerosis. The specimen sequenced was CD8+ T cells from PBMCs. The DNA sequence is TGCGCCAGCAGCTTCACGGGGAACTCGTACGAGCAGTACTTC. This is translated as CASSFTGNSYEQYF.